Each of the 9 T cell receptor beta chains below was sequenced from the same sample in a study of T cell changes during pregnancy in multiple sclerosis. This table comes from immunoSEQ multiplex PCR, and its TCRdb copy is limited to in-frame clones, with some not included. This sample has about 36,000 clones, with about nine tenths found just once. The sequencing used CD4+ T cells from peripheral blood mononuclear cells, collected in the second trimester of pregnancy. The receptors here all came from a female donor in good health, enrolled as a control in a pregnancy study.

The CDR3 DNA reads TGTGCCAGCAGTGGAACTATTAACTCCTACAATGAGCAGTTCTTC. This codes for CASSGTINSYNEQFF. The chain has TRBV6-1 and TRBJ2-1, with D unclear. Germline CDR1 is MNHNS and CDR2 is SASEGT. The CDR3 consists of 15 residues. Trimming stripped 4 bases from V and 0 bases from J, with 10 bases between.

The chain couples TRBV20-1 to TRBJ1-1; D is unclear. Trimming shortened V by 2 bases and J by 2 bases, and 3 bases separated the two germline ends. The CDR3 has 11 amino acids. Germline lookup yields CDR1 DFQATT and CDR2 SNEGSKA (reference sequence). As DNA, the CDR3 is TGCAGTGCTAGACTTAACACTGAAGCTTTCTTT. Its protein product is CSARLNTEAFF.

The J gene is TRBJ2-5, the V gene TRBV30; D ambiguous. CDR1 and CDR2 (germline): GTSNPN, SVGIG (reference sequence). The CDR3 spans 11 residues. The V and J ends lost 0 bases and 11 bases respectively, with 10 bases between them. DNA for the CDR3: TGTGCCTGGAGTGTTCGACCGAGGCAGTACTTC. It encodes CAWSVRPRQYF.

The chain uses TRBV5-5 and TRBJ2-1; 10 nucleotides line up with TRBD1. This CDR3 comprises 16 residues. J was trimmed by 5 bases and V by 1 base; bases with no gene match: 6. Germline values: CDR1 SGHKS, CDR2 YYEKEE (reference sequence). The CDR3 loop reads CASSLLWDRGHNEQFF. The CDR3 nucleotides read TGTGCCAGCAGCTTGCTTTGGGACAGGGGACACAATGAGCAGTTCTTC.

The chain employs TRBV13 and TRBJ2-7; weak D call: TRBD2 (6 bases). The V and J ends lost 6 bases and 0 bases respectively, with 9 bases between them. The CDR3 runs to 13 residues. Germline CDR1 PRHDT, CDR2 FYEKMQ (reference sequence). This CDR3 reads CASRWRDSYEQYF. In nucleotides, the CDR3 is TGTGCCAGCAGGTGGCGGGACTCCTACGAGCAGTACTTC.

The rearrangement joins TRBV5-1 to TRBJ1-4, with D tentatively TRBD1 (6 bases). Trimming pared 5 bases from V and 8 bases from J, leaving 16 bases between. The germline V gene has CDR1 SGHRS and CDR2 YFSETQ. The CDR3 is 14 residues long. In DNA form, the CDR3 reads TGCGCCAGCAGGGGAGCAGGGGTACGAGAAAAACTGTTTTTT. This sequence encodes CASRGAGVREKLFF. Using reference TRBV5-1 and TRBJ1-4 for the parts outside the CDR3, the full variable domain is KAGVTQTPRYLIKTRGQQVTLSCSPISGHRSVSWYQQTPGQGLQFLFEYFSETQRNKGNFPGRFSGRQFSNSRSEMNVSTLELGDSALYLCASRGAGVREKLFFGSGTQLSVL.

The chain has TRBV4-2 and TRBJ2-7; 14 bases fit TRBD2. J lost 4 bases, V lost 3 bases, and 11 bases had no gene match. Germline CDR1 reads LGHNA; CDR2 reads YNFKEQ. This CDR3 has 18 residues. CDR3 sequence (DNA): TGTGCCAGCAGCCACTACTTATCGGGGACTAGCGGGAGTTACGAGCAGTACTTC. It is translated as CASSHYLSGTSGSYEQYF.

V is TRBV11-3 and J is TRBJ2-3; D may be TRBD2 (5 bases). Germline CDR1 SGHNT, CDR2 YENEEA. The CDR3 has 14 residues. With 0 bases removed from V and 10 bases from J, the gap between germline ends came to 14 bases. This CDR3 reads CASSLDRSLAPQYF. CDR3 DNA sequence: TGTGCCAGCAGCTTAGATCGGTCCCTAGCTCCGCAGTATTTT.

The chain carries TRBV30 and TRBJ1-2; 7 nucleotides line up with TRBD1. Trimming removed 2 bases from V and 2 bases from J; junction bases left unmatched: 5. The CDR3 spans 14 residues. In germline, CDR1 is GTSNPN, CDR2 SVGIG (reference sequence). The CDR3 DNA follows: TGTGCCTGGAGTAGGGACAGCCTAAACTATGGCTACACCTTC. It is translated as CAWSRDSLNYGYTF.